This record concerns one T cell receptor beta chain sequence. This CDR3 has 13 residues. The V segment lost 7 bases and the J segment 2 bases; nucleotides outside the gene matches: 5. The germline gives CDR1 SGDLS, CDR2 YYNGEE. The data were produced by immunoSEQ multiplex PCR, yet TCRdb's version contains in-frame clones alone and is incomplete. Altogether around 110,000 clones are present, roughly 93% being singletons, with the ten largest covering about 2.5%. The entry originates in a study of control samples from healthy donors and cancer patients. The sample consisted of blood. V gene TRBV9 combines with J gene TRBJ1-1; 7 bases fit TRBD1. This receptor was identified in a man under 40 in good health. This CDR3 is CASSTGVNTEAFF. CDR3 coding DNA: TGTGCCAGCTCTACAGGGGTCAACACTGAAGCTTTCTTT.